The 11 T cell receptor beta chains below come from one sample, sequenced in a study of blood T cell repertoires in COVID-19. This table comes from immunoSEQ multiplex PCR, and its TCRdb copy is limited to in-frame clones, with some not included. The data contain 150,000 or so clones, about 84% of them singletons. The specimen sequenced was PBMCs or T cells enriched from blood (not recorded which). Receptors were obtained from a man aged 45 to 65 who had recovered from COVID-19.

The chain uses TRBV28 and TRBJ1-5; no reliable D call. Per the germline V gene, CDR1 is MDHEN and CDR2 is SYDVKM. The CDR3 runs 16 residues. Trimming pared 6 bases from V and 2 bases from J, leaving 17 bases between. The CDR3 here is CASSPVGRWGNQPQHF. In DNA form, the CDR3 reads TGTGCCAGCAGCCCTGTCGGGAGGTGGGGCAATCAGCCCCAGCATTTT.

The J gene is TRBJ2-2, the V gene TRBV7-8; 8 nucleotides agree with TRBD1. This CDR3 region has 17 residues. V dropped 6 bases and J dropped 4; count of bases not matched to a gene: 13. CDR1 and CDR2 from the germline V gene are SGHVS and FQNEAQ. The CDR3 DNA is TGTGCCAGCAGATCCAGGCCCGGGACAGGCGGCACCGGGGAGCTGTTTTTT. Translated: CASRSRPGTGGTGELFF.

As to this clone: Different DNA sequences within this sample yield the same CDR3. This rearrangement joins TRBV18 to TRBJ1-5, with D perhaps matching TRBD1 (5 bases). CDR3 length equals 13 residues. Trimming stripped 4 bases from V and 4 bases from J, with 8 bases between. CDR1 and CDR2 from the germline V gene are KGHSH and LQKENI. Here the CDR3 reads CASSQGRNQPQHF. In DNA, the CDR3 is TGTGCCAGCTCACAGGGGCGAAATCAGCCCCAGCATTTT.

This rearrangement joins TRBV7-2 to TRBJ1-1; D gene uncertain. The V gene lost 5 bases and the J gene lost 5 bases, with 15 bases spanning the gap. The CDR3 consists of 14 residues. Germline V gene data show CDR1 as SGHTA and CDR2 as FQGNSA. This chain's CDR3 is CASSLLFPRTEAFF. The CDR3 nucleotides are TGTGCCAGCAGCCTCCTCTTCCCTCGGACTGAAGCTTTCTTT.

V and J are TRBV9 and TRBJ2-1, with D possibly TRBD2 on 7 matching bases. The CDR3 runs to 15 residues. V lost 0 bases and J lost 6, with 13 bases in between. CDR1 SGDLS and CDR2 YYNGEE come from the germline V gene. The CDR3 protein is CASSVGWGGRNEQFF. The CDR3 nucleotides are TGTGCCAGCAGCGTAGGGTGGGGGGGCCGCAATGAGCAGTTCTTC.

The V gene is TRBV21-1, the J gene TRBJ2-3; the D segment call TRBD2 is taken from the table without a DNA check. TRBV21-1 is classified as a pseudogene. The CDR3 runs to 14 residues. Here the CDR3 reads CASSKRSSGDTQYF. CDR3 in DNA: TGTGCCAGCAGCAAACGGTCTAGCGGAGATACGCAGTATTTT.

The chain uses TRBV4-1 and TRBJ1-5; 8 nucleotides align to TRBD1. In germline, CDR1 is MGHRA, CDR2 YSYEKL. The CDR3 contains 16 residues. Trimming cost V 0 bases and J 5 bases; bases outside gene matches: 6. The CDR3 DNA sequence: TGCGCCAGCAGCCAAGATGGGCAGGGGGCCCATCAGCCCCAGCATTTT. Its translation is CASSQDGQGAHQPQHF.

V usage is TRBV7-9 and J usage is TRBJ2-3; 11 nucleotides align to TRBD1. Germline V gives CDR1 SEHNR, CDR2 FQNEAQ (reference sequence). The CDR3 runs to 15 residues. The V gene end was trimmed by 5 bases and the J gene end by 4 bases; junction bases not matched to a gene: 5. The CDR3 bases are TGTGCCAGCAGCCGGACAGGGGGCGACGCAGATACGCAGTATTTT. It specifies CASSRTGGDADTQYF.

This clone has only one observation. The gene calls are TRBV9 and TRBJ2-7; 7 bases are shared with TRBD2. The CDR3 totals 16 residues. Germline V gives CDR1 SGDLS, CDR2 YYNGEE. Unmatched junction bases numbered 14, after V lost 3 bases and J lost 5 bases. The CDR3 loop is CASSALPGAGPHEQYF. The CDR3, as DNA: TGTGCCAGCAGCGCCCTCCCAGGAGCGGGGCCCCACGAGCAGTACTTC.

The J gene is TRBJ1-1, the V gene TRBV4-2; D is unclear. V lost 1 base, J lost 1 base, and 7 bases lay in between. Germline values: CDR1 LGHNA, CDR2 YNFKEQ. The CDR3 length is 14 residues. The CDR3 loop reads CASSQGGGNTEAFF. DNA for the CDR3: TGTGCCAGCAGCCAAGGCGGCGGGAACACTGAAGCTTTCTTT.

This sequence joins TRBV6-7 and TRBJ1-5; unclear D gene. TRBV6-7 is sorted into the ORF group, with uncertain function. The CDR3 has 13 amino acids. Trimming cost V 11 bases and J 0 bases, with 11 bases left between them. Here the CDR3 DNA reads TGTGCCGCCCGGGTTCATAGCAATCAGCCCCAGCATTTT. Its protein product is CAARVHSNQPQHF.